A selection of T cell receptor beta chains follows, all from one sample in a study of metastatic and nonmetastatic thyroid tumors. TCRdb recomputed clones from the PCR reads via MiXCR. The profile shows more than 10,000 clones, more than 20% of them singletons. Source material: tumor tissue. The origin of the receptors is a female donor with papillary thyroid cancer or a benign thyroid nodule (not recorded which). Some clones in this sample may be carry-over from other donors' samples. Each CDR3 is given with its conserved first and last residue. Each record gives: CDR3 protein, CDR3 DNA, V gene, J gene, clone size, D gene. D genes are given only for firm matches. A row's size may be missing; if present it is once, few, many or a size class.

CASSLSDRWSSSYGYTF	TGTGCCAGCAGTTTATCGGACAGGTGGTCTTCGTCCTATGGCTACACCTTC	TRBV28	TRBJ1-2	NA	TRBD1
CASSIETDRGYTF	TGTGCCAGTAGTATAGAGACAGACCGTGGCTACACCTTC	TRBV19	TRBJ1-2	NA	NA
CASSLLLTGGDEQYF	TGTGCCAGCAGTCTACTATTAACAGGGGGAGACGAGCAGTACTTC	TRBV27	TRBJ2-7	NA	TRBD1
CASSLGGDNYEQYF	TGTGCCAGCAGCTTGGGGGGAGACAACTACGAGCAGTACTTC	TRBV5-4	TRBJ2-7	many	NA
CATTLELGEKLFF	TGCGCCACCACTCTGGAGTTGGGGGAAAAACTGTTTTTT	TRBV4-1	TRBJ1-4	many	NA
CASSLDGQTNSPLHF	TGCGCCAGCAGCTTGGATGGACAGACCAATTCACCCCTCCACTTT	TRBV5-1	TRBJ1-6	NA	NA
CASRDTGRKNIQYF	TGTGCCAGCAGAGACACGGGGAGGAAAAACATTCAGTACTTC	TRBV27	TRBJ2-4	many	NA
CASIPTGHTNNSPLHF	TGTGCCAGCATCCCTACCGGCCATACAAATAATTCACCCCTCCACTTT	TRBV7-8	TRBJ1-6	many	NA
CASSEGPLRTQYF	TGTGCCAGCAGCGAGGGCCCCCTGAGGACCCAGTACTTC	TRBV3-1	TRBJ2-5	many	NA
CASSQDTGNGQPQHF	TGTGCCAGCAGTCAAGATACAGGGAACGGTCAGCCCCAGCATTTT	TRBV12-3/TRBV12-4	TRBJ1-5	many	NA
CASSSQGTVGETQYF	TGTGCCAGCAGCTCACAGGGGACTGTTGGAGAGACCCAGTACTTC	TRBV12-3/TRBV12-4	TRBJ2-5	NA	NA
CVSSPRTGGRQQETQYF	TGTGTCAGCAGCCCCAGGACAGGGGGACGGCAGCAAGAGACCCAGTACTTC	TRBV11-3	TRBJ2-5	NA	TRBD1
CAWAREAGANVLTF	TGTGCCTGGGCAAGGGAGGCTGGGGCCAACGTCCTGACTTTC	TRBV30	TRBJ2-6	medium-sized	NA
CASSTRHCGNEKLFF	TGTGCCAGTAGTACACGACATTGTGGTAATGAAAAACTGTTTTTT	TRBV27	TRBJ1-4	NA	NA
CASSGYYGYTF	TGTGCCAGCAGCGGTTATTATGGCTACACCTTC	TRBV28	TRBJ1-2	large	NA
CASSLGAGSEQFF	TGTGCCAGCAGTTTAGGGGCTGGTAGTGAGCAATTCTTC	TRBV27	TRBJ2-1	few	NA
CSAREAVANPDTQYF	TGCAGTGCTAGAGAGGCAGTAGCGAATCCAGATACGCAGTATTTT	TRBV20-1	TRBJ2-3	NA	NA
CSALAPLQETQYF	TGCAGTGCCCTGGCCCCACTACAAGAGACCCAGTACTTC	TRBV20-1	TRBJ2-5	few	NA
CASRGPNTGELFF	TGTGCCAGCAGGGGGCCGAACACCGGGGAGCTGTTTTTT	TRBV28	TRBJ2-2	few	NA
CASSEGQDNEQFF	TGTGCCAGCAGTGAAGGTCAGGACAATGAGCAGTTCTTC	TRBV25-1	TRBJ2-1	few	NA
CSAPSGSTGELFF	TGCAGTGCCCCGTCGGGGTCCACCGGGGAGCTGTTTTTT	TRBV20-1	TRBJ2-2	many	NA
CASSERRTSGTDTQYF	TGTGCCAGCAGTGAAAGGCGGACTAGCGGTACAGATACGCAGTATTTT	TRBV6-1	TRBJ2-3	few	TRBD2
CASSLDPRSPLHF	TGTGCCAGCAGCTTAGACCCCCGATCACCCCTCCACTTT	TRBV7-2	TRBJ1-6	many	NA
CASSFVGSPTEQYF	TGTGCCAGCAGTTTTGTAGGTTCGCCCACCGAGCAGTACTTC	TRBV12-3/TRBV12-4	TRBJ2-7	large	NA
CASSHGLAGYYEQYF	TGTGCCAGCAGCCATGGACTAGCGGGATACTACGAGCAGTACTTC	TRBV27	TRBJ2-7	few	TRBD2
CASSVEAGGRNEQFF	TGTGCCAGCAGCGTAGAAGCGGGGGGGCGAAATGAGCAGTTCTTC	TRBV9	TRBJ2-1	many	TRBD2
CASSGRHVIRNEQFF	TGTGCCAGCAGCGGTCGACATGTAATTCGCAATGAGCAGTTCTTC	TRBV7-8	TRBJ2-1	once	NA
CASAAGPYNEQFF	TGTGCCAGTGCCGCGGGACCTTACAATGAGCAGTTCTTC	TRBV7-9	TRBJ2-1	few	NA
CASSLSGSGNYGYTF	TGTGCCAGCAGCTTGTCGGGGTCAGGTAACTATGGCTACACCTTC	TRBV7-9	TRBJ1-2	NA	NA
CASSIGWGNNQPQHF	TGTGCCAGTAGTATTGGGTGGGGTAACAATCAGCCCCAGCATTTT	TRBV19	TRBJ1-5	few	NA
CASSKAGTSGGTGELFF	TGTGCCAGTAGCAAAGCCGGGACTAGCGGGGGCACCGGGGAGCTGTTTTTT	TRBV19	TRBJ2-2	medium-sized	TRBD2